The rows below give T cell receptor beta chains drawn from one sample of a study of blood T cell repertoires in COVID-19. Sequencing was performed with immunoSEQ multiplex PCR; in TCRdb, only in-frame clones are kept and a portion is missing. Of around 300,000 clones listed, roughly nine tenths are singletons. The sample comprised PBMCs or T cells enriched from blood (not recorded which). The origin of the receptors is a woman aged 18-35 years who had recovered from COVID-19. The CDR3 runs from the conserved cysteine through the conserved F or W. D genes are given only for firm matches. Clone size, where shown, is once, few, many, or a class for clones that have expanded.

clone_size | j_call | v_call | d_call | cdr3_nt | cdr3_aa
NA | TRBJ2-1 | TRBV27 | TRBD1 | TGTGCCAGCAGTTTATCACAGGGGCTTTACAATGAGCAGTTCTTC | CASSLSQGLYNEQFF
NA | TRBJ2-1 | TRBV14 | NA | TGTGCCAGCAGCCGAGGGATGAACAATGAGCAGTTCTTC | CASSRGMNNEQFF
NA | TRBJ1-4 | TRBV7-6 | TRBD1 | TGTGCCAGCAGCCGGGACAGGGCTATCAATAATGAAAAACTGTTTTTT | CASSRDRAINNEKLFF
NA | TRBJ2-7 | TRBV5-1 | NA | TGCGCCAGCAGCTTGGGTTCAGGGATGATTTACGAGCAGTACTTC | CASSLGSGMIYEQYF
NA | TRBJ2-7 | TRBV28 | NA | TGTGCCAGCAGTTTAAAGGGGTGGGAGCAGTACTTC | CASSLKGWEQYF
NA | TRBJ1-2 | TRBV9 | TRBD1 | TGTGCCAGCAGCGTAGGCCTCGGGACAGGGGACAACTCCTACTATGGCTACACCTTC | CASSVGLGTGDNSYYGYTF
NA | TRBJ2-3 | TRBV15 | TRBD2 | TGTGCCACCAGCAGAGATGTACTAGCGGGGGTCACAGATACGCAGTATTTT | CATSRDVLAGVTDTQYF
NA | TRBJ1-2 | TRBV28 | TRBD1 | TGTGCCAGCAGGGATACCAGGGGGCTTGTCTATGGCTACACCTTC | CASRDTRGLVYGYTF
NA | TRBJ1-4 | TRBV5-4 | NA | TGTGCCAGCAGCTTCAAGGGAGGCGGAAAACTGTTTTTT | CASSFKGGGKLFF
NA | TRBJ1-4 | TRBV7-2 | NA | TGTGCCAGCAGCCAGCGGGGGTATGATAATGAAAAACTGTTTTTT | CASSQRGYDNEKLFF
NA | TRBJ2-3 | TRBV7-6 | NA | TGTGCCAGCAGCCAACCCGGTGCAGGCAGCTACACAGATACGCAGTATTTT | CASSQPGAGSYTDTQYF
NA | TRBJ2-2 | TRBV7-6 | NA | TGTGCCAGCAGCCCTAAAAATAGGAGGACCGGGGAGCTGTTTTTT | CASSPKNRRTGELFF
NA | TRBJ1-5 | TRBV19 | TRBD1 | TGTGCCAGTAGGATGAGTCAGGGGGCGAACAATCAGCCCCAGCATTTT | CASRMSQGANNQPQHF
NA | TRBJ2-5 | TRBV6-5 | TRBD2 | TGTGCCAGCAGTCGGGGGGGAGAGACCCAGTACTTC | CASSRGGETQYF
NA | TRBJ1-2 | TRBV10-2 | TRBD1 | TGCGCCAGCAGTGAAGCAGGGGGAAGGGTGGGCACCTTC | CASSEAGGRVGTF
NA | TRBJ1-2 | TRBV2 | TRBD1 | TGTGCAGGACAGGGGGCGGGTGGCTACACCTTC | CAGQGAGGYTF
NA | TRBJ2-7 | TRBV3-1/TRBV3-2 | NA | TGTGCCAGCAGCCAAGATGGGCGGGGGCCCACCTACGAGCAGTACTTC | CASSQDGRGPTYEQYF
once | TRBJ2-7 | TRBV10-3 | TRBD1 | TGTGCCACTCGGACAGGGGTATATGGTTTGTACGAGCAGTACTTC | CATRTGVYGLYEQYF
few | TRBJ1-2 | TRBV7-9 | NA | TGTGCCAGCAGCTTCGAGGGAAAGTACTATGGCTACACCTTC | CASSFEGKYYGYTF
NA | TRBJ1-5 | TRBV27 | NA | TGTGCCAGCAGTTCGAATAAGGCGGGCAATCAGCCCCAGCATTTT | CASSSNKAGNQPQHF
NA | TRBJ1-3 | TRBV3-1/TRBV3-2 | NA | TGTGCCAGCAGCCAATCACCAGGGCACCCCTCTGGAAACACCATATATTTT | CASSQSPGHPSGNTIYF
NA | TRBJ2-2 | TRBV5-1 | TRBD2 | TGCGCCAGCAGCTTGGCCAGGAGCGGGGGGACCGGGGAGCTGTTTTTT | CASSLARSGGTGELFF
NA | TRBJ1-1 | TRBV10-3 | NA | TGTGCCGCTCAGGGAACCACTGAAGCTTTCTTT | CAAQGTTEAFF
NA | TRBJ1-3 | TRBV5-1 | TRBD1 | TGCGCCAGCAGCAGAGGGGACAGGGGGCCTGACACCATATATTTT | CASSRGDRGPDTIYF
NA | TRBJ1-5 | TRBV6-5 | NA | TGTGCCAGCAGTTGGGCAGGGAATCAGCCCCAGCATTTT | CASSWAGNQPQHF
NA | TRBJ1-2 | TRBV2 | TRBD1 | TGTGCCAGCAGTGAAGCGGGGACAGGGGGTAACTATGGCTACACCTTC | CASSEAGTGGNYGYTF
NA | TRBJ2-7 | TRBV2 | TRBD1 | TGTGCCAGCAGGACCGGGACAGGACCCTACGAGCAGTACTTC | CASRTGTGPYEQYF
NA | TRBJ2-1 | TRBV19 | NA | TGTGCCAGTAGTGTGGGTCGCGATCGGGTTCAGTTCTTC | CASSVGRDRVQFF
once | TRBJ1-6 | TRBV6-5 | TRBD1 | TGTGCCAGCACCCCCACGGGACAGGGGGCTTCACCCCTCCACTTT | CASTPTGQGASPLHF
NA | TRBJ1-6 | TRBV7-6 | NA | TGTGCCAGCAGCTTAGAGCGGGGTTCCGCAACGGGTTCACCCCTCCACTTT | CASSLERGSATGSPLHF
NA | TRBJ2-2 | TRBV5-1 | NA | TGCGCCAGCAGGATAGATCCGAACACCGGGGAGCTGTTTTTT | CASRIDPNTGELFF
NA | TRBJ1-6 | TRBV18 | NA | TGTGCCAGCTCACCATGGCAGGGGCGAAAAAATTCACCCCTCCACTTT | CASSPWQGRKNSPLHF
once | TRBJ1-4 | TRBV19 | TRBD1 | TGTGCCAGTAGTCCTATCAAGGGACAGACAAATGAAAAACTGTTTTTT | CASSPIKGQTNEKLFF
NA | TRBJ1-6 | TRBV9 | TRBD1 | TGTGCCAGCAGCGTTGGACAGGGTGGTTCACCCCTCCACTTT | CASSVGQGGSPLHF
NA | TRBJ2-3 | TRBV27 | TRBD1 | TGTGCCAGCAGCGGGACAGTCCAGGGCACAGATACGCAGTATTTT | CASSGTVQGTDTQYF
NA | TRBJ2-1 | TRBV7-2 | TRBD2 | TGTGCCAGCAGCTTAGTGGGCGGGGGGTACAATGAGCAGTTCTTC | CASSLVGGGYNEQFF
NA | TRBJ2-1 | TRBV27 | NA | TGTGCCAGCAGTTCGCTAAGCTCCTACAATGAGCAGTTCTTC | CASSSLSSYNEQFF
NA | TRBJ2-7 | TRBV11-1 | TRBD2 | TGTGCCAGCAGCTTAGGGCACGGGGGGTCCGAGCAGTACTTC | CASSLGHGGSEQYF
NA | TRBJ2-3 | TRBV7-9 | TRBD1 | TGTGCCAGCAGGCCGAGACAGGGACAGGGGGCGATGGATACGCAGTATTTT | CASRPRQGQGAMDTQYF
NA | TRBJ1-1 | TRBV9 | NA | TGTGCCAGCACCGGGATGGGGGGCACTGAAGCTTTCTTT | CASTGMGGTEAFF
NA | TRBJ2-7 | TRBV2 | TRBD1 | TGTGCCAGCATTTCCCGAGGGGGCAGCCTAACCTACGAGCAGTACTTC | CASISRGGSLTYEQYF
NA | TRBJ2-7 | TRBV11-2 | NA | TGTGCCAGCAGCTTTAGCATCCTCGGGACACGGAACTACGAGCAGTACTTC | CASSFSILGTRNYEQYF
NA | TRBJ1-4 | TRBV5-1 | NA | TGCGCCAGCAGCTTGGATGGGGCGGTGGAAAAACTGTTTTTT | CASSLDGAVEKLFF
NA | TRBJ2-2 | TRBV19 | TRBD2 | TGTGCCAGTAGTCCCCTAGCGGGGGGGCTTCAAGGCGGGGAGCTGTTTTTT | CASSPLAGGLQGGELFF
once | TRBJ1-4 | TRBV11-2 | TRBD1 | TGTGCCAGCAGCTTAGAGACAGGGGGAGAAAAACTGTTTTTT | CASSLETGGEKLFF
NA | TRBJ1-1 | TRBV12-3/TRBV12-4 | NA | TGTGCCAGCAAGAGGAACACTGAAGCTTTCTTT | CASKRNTEAFF
once | TRBJ1-6 | TRBV2 | NA | TGTGCCAGCAGGCGGTTCACAGGGAACAATTCACCCCTCCACTTT | CASRRFTGNNSPLHF
NA | TRBJ2-3 | TRBV27 | TRBD2 | TGTGCCAGCAGTAAAGCGGGGGGGCCCCCAGATACGCAGTATTTT | CASSKAGGPPDTQYF
NA | TRBJ1-1 | TRBV3-1/TRBV3-2 | NA | TGTGCCAGCAGCCAAGGGGCCTGGGACTGGAACACTGAAGCTTTCTTT | CASSQGAWDWNTEAFF
NA | TRBJ1-2 | TRBV5-1 | NA | TGCGCCAGCAGATTGGACAGCACTAACTATGGCTACACCTTC | CASRLDSTNYGYTF